The present entry profiles one TCR beta chain with its context. The data are from a study of blood T cell repertoires in COVID-19. Overall study context: COVID-19 samples collected from the United States, Italy and Spain covered acute and convalescent phases. In each case, the material was cDNA or gDNA derived from T cells, B-cell-depleted T cells, or PBMCs.

Methods used by the authors: Amplifying reference gene primers gave estimates of nucleated cell counts. Data came from immunoSEQ multiplex PCR; TCRdb stores just in-frame clones and leaves some out. D and trimming come from the DNA, and the V and J calls and clone size come from that table. The sample carries under 200,000 clones, more than 70% recorded once. Germline V gene sequence: CDR1 SEHNR, CDR2 FQNEAQ (reference sequence). The CDR3 has 14 amino acids. Trimming pared 5 bases from V and 7 bases from J, leaving 12 bases between. This clonotype was sampled from an older woman who had recovered from COVID-19. The sequencing input was peripheral blood. The chain has TRBV7-9 and TRBJ1-6; D is uncertain. CDR3 amino acids: CASSPRGLNSPLHF. In DNA form, the CDR3 reads TGTGCCAGCAGCCCCCGAGGTTTAAATTCACCCCTCCACTTT.